This T cell receptor (beta chain) emerged from a study of shared clonotypes between healthy human individuals. Authors' methods: Owing to the provision of junction-only sequences devoid of quality scores by immunoSEQ, filtering differed. Assay used: immunoSEQ multiplex PCR; TCRdb lists only in-frame clones, some missing. The V and J calls and clone size come from that table; D and trimming were worked out from the DNA. Of a few million clones listed, 85% to 95% are singletons. Study outcomes and limitations: Around 5% was the fraction of naive CD4 clonotypes found shared across several donors.

CD45RA-negative memory and CD45RA+ naive subsets were split from the CD4+ cells. With 0 bases removed from V and 4 bases from J, the gap between germline ends came to 7 bases. The CDR3 has 13 amino acids. The germline CDR1 and CDR2 sequences are SGHRS and YFSETQ. As to this clone: Antigen unknown. Within the sample, other DNA sequences also encode this same CDR3.

The chain links TRBV5-1 to TRBJ2-5, with D unclear. Sequencing input: naive CD4+ T cells from PBMCs. Subset defined: CD45RA+ positively selected. The sequence derives from a man in his late teens or twenties in good health. Some clones in this sample may be carry-over from other donors' samples. CDR3 residues: CASSLVVGETQYF. The CDR3 DNA is TGCGCCAGCAGCTTGGTTGTCGGAGAGACCCAGTACTTC.